The 11 T cell receptor beta chains reported below all come from one sample, sequenced in a study of radiotherapy plus CTLA-4 blockade in lung cancer. The protocol was immunoSEQ multiplex PCR, while the TCRdb copy is restricted to in-frame clones and leaves out a portion. Of roughly 71,000 clones listed, about 80% are singletons. The sequencing used peripheral blood, collected from a patient treated with radiotherapy plus ipilimumab. The source is a human donor with non-small cell lung cancer who had a complete response to radiotherapy plus ipilimumab.

The V call is TRBV5-1, the J call TRBJ2-1; no clear D. V lost 4 bases, J lost 7 bases, and 15 bases lay in between. Germline lookup yields CDR1 SGHRS and CDR2 YFSETQ. The CDR3 covers 14 residues. The CDR3 loop reads CASSTGPPGNEQFF. Written as DNA, the CDR3 is TGCGCCAGCAGCACCGGCCCGCCCGGGAATGAGCAGTTCTTC.

The chain recombines TRBV5-4 with TRBJ2-3; the match to TRBD2 covers 9 bases. Losses at the gene ends were 4 bases for V and 5 bases for J; bases not matched to a gene: 11. This CDR3 has 16 amino acids. Germline assignment: CDR1 SGHNT and CDR2 YYREEE (reference sequence). CDR3 loop: CASSAPTSGRKDTQYF. The CDR3 bases are TGTGCCAGCAGCGCCCCGACTAGCGGCCGTAAAGATACGCAGTATTTT.

The genes are TRBV11-2 and TRBJ2-2; a possible D gene is TRBD2 (7 bases). Trimming took 1 base from V and 5 from J, leaving 14 bases between them. This CDR3 comprises 16 residues. Germline CDR1 is SGHAT and CDR2 is FQNNGV. DNA of the CDR3: TGTGCCAGCAGCTTAGGCGGGGGCCGGGGGACCGGGGAGCTGTTTTTT. This encodes CASSLGGGRGTGELFF.

The gene calls are TRBV7-2 and TRBJ2-7; possibly TRBD2 for D (5 bases). V was cut by 1 base and J by 4 bases, with 14 bases left in between. This CDR3 contains 15 residues. Germline CDR1 is SGHTA and CDR2 is FQGNSA. CDR3 region: CASSLGFPEVYEQYV. The CDR3 DNA is TGTGCCAGCAGCTTAGGATTCCCGGAGGTATACGAGCAGTACGTC.

This chain connects TRBV5-6 to TRBJ2-6, with 8 bases identical to TRBD1. The junction had 11 bases not matched to a gene; V was cut back by 5 bases and J by 1 base. In germline, CDR1 is SGHDT, CDR2 YYEEEE. This CDR3 contains 18 residues. The CDR3 loop is CASRSRQGSHSGANVLTF. As DNA, the CDR3 is TGTGCCAGCAGATCCCGACAGGGGAGTCATTCTGGGGCCAACGTCCTGACTTTC. The full variable domain, in which reference TRBV5-6 and TRBJ2-6 provide the parts outside the CDR3, is DAGVTQSPTHLIKTRGQQVTLRCSPKSGHDTVSWYQQALGQGPQFIFQYYEEEERQRGNFPDRFSGHQFPNYSSELNVNALLLGDSALYLCASRSRQGSHSGANVLTFGAGSRLTVL.

The chain recombines TRBV27 with TRBJ1-3; the match to TRBD1 covers 7 bases. The CDR3 runs to 15 residues. Germline-derived CDR1 and CDR2 are MNHEY and SMNVEV (reference sequence). Trimming took 6 bases from V and 4 from J; bases not matched to a gene: 9. CDR3 DNA: TGTGCCAGCAGGGCGGGCAGGGGGTTCGGAAACACCATATATTTT. Protein: CASRAGRGFGNTIYF.

The rearrangement uses TRBV12-2 and TRBJ1-1; the table calls TRBD1, which could not be checked here. TRBV12-2 is a listed pseudogene. The CDR3 totals 15 residues. CDR3 in amino acids: CASRLDGQGGTEAFF. The CDR3 DNA reads TGTGCAAGTCGCTTAGACGGACAGGGGGGCACTGAAGCTTTCTTT.

This clone was recorded a few times. The CDR3 protein is CASSESGRSYEQYF. In nucleotides, the CDR3 is TGTGCCAGCAGTGAATCGGGGCGATCCTACGAGCAGTACTTC. This chain uses TRBV25-1 with TRBJ2-7; D may correspond to TRBD1 or TRBD2 (5 bases each). This CDR3 is built from 14 residues. Germline CDR1 is MGHDK and CDR2 is SYGVNS. V gave up 1 base and J gave up 1 base, with 8 bases separating them.

The J gene is TRBJ2-7, the V gene TRBV7-9; D possibly corresponds to TRBD1 (6 bases). Trimming shortened V by 3 bases and J by 4 bases, and 19 bases separated the two germline ends. The CDR3 sequence is 16 residues long. Germline V gene lookup returns CDR1 SEHNR and CDR2 FQNEAQ (reference sequence). The CDR3 coding sequence is TGTGCCAGCAGCTTCACGGACAGTCACTCATTTTACGAGCAGTACGTC. It translates to CASSFTDSHSFYEQYV.

The chain is built from TRBV11-2 and TRBJ2-3; TRBD1 matches at 7 bases. CDR3 length: 15 residues. Germline V gene sequence: CDR1 SGHAT, CDR2 FQNNGV. With 4 bases clipped from V and 3 bases from J, the junction kept 7 bases outside the gene matches. CDR3 sequence: CASSSSGTETDTQYF. For the CDR3, the DNA is TGTGCCAGCAGCTCCTCCGGGACAGAAACAGATACGCAGTATTTT. Full variable domain (remainder filled in from reference TRBV11-2 and TRBJ2-3): EAGVAQSPRYKIIEKRQSVAFWCNPISGHATLYWYQQILGQGPKLLIQFQNNGVVDDSQLPKDRFSAERLKGVDSTLKIQPAKLEDSAVYLCASSSSGTETDTQYFGPGTRLTVL.

The chain joins TRBV29-1 to TRBJ1-2; possibly TRBD1 for D (5 bases). V was trimmed by 2 bases and J by 2 bases, leaving 9 bases between them. Germline CDR1 and CDR2: SQVTM and ANQGSEA. The CDR3 loop spans 13 amino acids. The CDR3 loop is CSVERGFNYGYTF. The CDR3 DNA is TGCAGCGTTGAACGGGGGTTCAACTATGGCTACACCTTC.